The clone carrying this T cell receptor beta chain occurred once. The template was RNA from unsorted bulk tissue. Chemotherapy-naive patients with new lung cancer underwent thoracic surgery in China, August–late 2014. TCRbeta libraries were built with three rounds of nested PCR, modified from ARM-PCR. TCRdb analysed the multiplex PCR reads with MiXCR anew, one entry per CDR3 protein. The data show more than 120,000 distinct CDR3 sequences, around 65% seen once. V was clipped by 5 bases and J by 8 bases; unmatched bases: 10. There are 15 residues in the CDR3. The data derive from a study of tumor and adjacent non-tumor tissue in lung cancer.

The TCR originated in a man aged 55 to 70 with small cell lung cancer. The chain carries TRBV12-3 or TRBV12-4 and TRBJ2-3; 10 positions agree with TRBD1. Input material: lung tumor tissue. The CDR3 reads CASSTGGQGRGTQYF. The DNA of the CDR3 is TGTGCCAGCAGTACCGGGGGACAGGGGCGAGGTACGCAGTATTTT.